This T cell receptor (beta chain) was recorded in a study of blood T cell repertoires in COVID-19. Whole-study context: Material from acute and convalescent COVID-19 was sourced from the United States, Italy and Spain.

The germline V and J ends were trimmed by 0 bases and 0 bases, with 4 bases remaining between them. The CDR3 consists of 14 residues. Germline values: CDR1 SGHNT, CDR2 YYREEE (reference sequence). Profiling relied on immunoSEQ multiplex PCR, and the TCRdb table lists in-frame clones only, not all of them. This repertoire shows more than 110,000 clones, around four fifths found once; its top ten account for around 4%. This TCR derives from a woman older than 75 with acute or convalescent COVID-19. Sequencing used peripheral blood. V is TRBV5-4 and J is TRBJ1-3; D unclear. This chain's CDR3 is CASSLGLSGNTIYF. The CDR3 nucleotides read TGTGCCAGCAGCTTGGGACTCTCTGGAAACACCATATATTTT.